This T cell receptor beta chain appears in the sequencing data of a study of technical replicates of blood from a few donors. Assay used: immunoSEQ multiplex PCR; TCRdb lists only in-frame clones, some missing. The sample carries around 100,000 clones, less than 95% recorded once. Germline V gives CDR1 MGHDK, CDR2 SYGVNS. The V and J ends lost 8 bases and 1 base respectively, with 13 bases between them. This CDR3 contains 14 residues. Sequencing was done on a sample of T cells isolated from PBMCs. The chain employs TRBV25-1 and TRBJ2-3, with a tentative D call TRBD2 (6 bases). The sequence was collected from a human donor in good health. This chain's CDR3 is CASAPGGGTDTQYF. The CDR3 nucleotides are TGTGCCAGCGCCCCCGGGGGTGGCACAGATACGCAGTATTTT.